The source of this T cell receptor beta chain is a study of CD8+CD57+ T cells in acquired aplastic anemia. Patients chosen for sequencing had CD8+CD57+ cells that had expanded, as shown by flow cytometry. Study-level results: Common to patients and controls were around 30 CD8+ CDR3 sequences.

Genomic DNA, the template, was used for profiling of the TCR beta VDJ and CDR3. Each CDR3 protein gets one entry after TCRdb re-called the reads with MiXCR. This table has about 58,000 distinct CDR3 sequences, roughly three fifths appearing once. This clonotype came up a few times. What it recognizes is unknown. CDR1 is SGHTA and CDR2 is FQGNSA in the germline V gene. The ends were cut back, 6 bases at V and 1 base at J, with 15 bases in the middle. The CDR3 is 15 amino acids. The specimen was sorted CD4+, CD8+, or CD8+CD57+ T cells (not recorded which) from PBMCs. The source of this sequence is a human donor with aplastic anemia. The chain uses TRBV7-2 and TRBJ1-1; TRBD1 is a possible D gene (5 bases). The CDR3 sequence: CASRDIGTANTEAFF. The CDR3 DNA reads TGTGCCAGCAGAGACATTGGGACGGCGAACACTGAAGCTTTCTTT.